This record covers a single TCR beta chain. The repertoire was sequenced with immunoSEQ multiplex PCR; TCRdb's copy has only in-frame clones and lacks some. The data hold approximately 49,000 clones, with approximately 90% observed a single time. This entry is derived from a study of technical replicates of blood from several donors. CDR3 length equals 15 residues. Germline CDR1 and CDR2: LGHNT and FRNRAP. J gave up 5 bases and V 1 base, and 3 bases lay outside the gene matches. This receptor was obtained from a human donor in good health. Some clones in this sample may be carry-over from other donors' samples. This sequence joins TRBV12-5 and TRBJ2-2; 8 positions match TRBD1. The sequenced sample was PBMCs. Here the CDR3 DNA reads TGTGCTAGTGGTTTGGGACAGGGGTGGACCGGGGAGCTGTTTTTT. It translates to CASGLGQGWTGELFF.